These T cell receptor beta chains were read from a single sample in a study of blood T cell repertoires in COVID-19. Assay used: immunoSEQ multiplex PCR; TCRdb lists only in-frame clones, some missing. The sample yields 210,000 or so clones, around 80% seen once. The material sequenced was PBMCs or T cells enriched from blood (not recorded which). The receptor set was obtained from a woman aged 40-49 years with acute COVID-19. CDR3s include the opening cysteine and the closing phenylalanine or tryptophan. The D gene is left open where the match is weak. The size entry is marked missing in some rows and otherwise reads once, few, many or a size class.

abundance	d_gene	v_gene	j_gene	CDR3aa	CDR3nt
once	NA	TRBV2	TRBJ2-7	CASSDQGSYEQYF	TGTGCCAGCAGTGATCAGGGATCCTACGAGCAGTACTTC
once	NA	TRBV29-1	TRBJ2-1	CSVGAITFLGYNEQFF	TGCAGCGTTGGGGCAATAACCTTCCTCGGCTACAATGAGCAGTTCTTC
NA	TRBD2	TRBV3-1/TRBV3-2	TRBJ2-1	CASSQMAGGDNEQFF	TGTGCCAGCAGCCAAATGGCGGGGGGGGACAATGAGCAGTTCTTC
few	NA	TRBV6-5	TRBJ1-3	CASSRGQSSGNTIYF	TGTGCCAGCAGTCGAGGACAAAGCTCTGGAAACACCATATATTTT
many	NA	TRBV27	TRBJ1-2	CASSLLSGGTEGYTF	TGTGCCAGCAGTCTATTGAGTGGGGGGACGGAGGGCTACACCTTC
NA	NA	TRBV5-4	TRBJ1-4	CASSLGGLGRATNEKLFF	TGTGCCAGCAGCTTGGGGGGCCTCGGGCGTGCAACTAATGAAAAACTGTTTTTT
NA	NA	TRBV21-1	TRBJ1-5	CASSKVGRGQPQHF	TGTGCCAGCAGCAAGGTAGGGAGGGGTCAGCCCCAGCATTTT
NA	NA	TRBV28	TRBJ1-5	CASISGNQPQHF	TGTGCCAGCATATCGGGCAATCAGCCCCAGCATTTT
few	TRBD1	TRBV28	TRBJ2-7	CASSTADRRSSYEQYF	TGTGCCAGCAGTACCGCGGACAGGCGCAGCTCCTACGAGCAGTACTTC
NA	NA	TRBV12-3/TRBV12-4	TRBJ2-5	CASTLNEKETQYF	TGTGCCAGCACCTTAAACGAGAAAGAGACCCAGTACTTC
NA	TRBD1	TRBV7-8	TRBJ2-3	CASSLGTGDLTDTQYF	TGTGCCAGCAGCCTCGGGACAGGAGATCTTACAGATACGCAGTATTTT
NA	NA	TRBV7-9	TRBJ2-1	CASSTDSGNYFYNEQFF	TGTGCCAGCAGCACCGATAGCGGAAACTACTTTTACAATGAGCAGTTCTTC
NA	TRBD2	TRBV7-2	TRBJ2-5	CASSLGAGGPETQYF	TGTGCCAGCAGCTTAGGCGCGGGGGGGCCGGAGACCCAGTACTTC
NA	NA	TRBV6-5	TRBJ2-7	CASSRDSLGEQYF	TGTGCCAGCAGTCGGGACTCTCTAGGGGAGCAGTACTTC
NA	TRBD2	TRBV6-5	TRBJ2-7	CASTRLASYEQYF	TGTGCCAGCACGAGACTAGCCTCCTACGAGCAGTACTTC
once	TRBD2	TRBV5-4	TRBJ2-3	CASSLELAGGGADTQYF	TGTGCCAGCAGCTTGGAACTAGCGGGAGGGGGAGCAGATACGCAGTATTTT
NA	NA	TRBV2	TRBJ2-7	CASSDVGADEQYF	TGTGCCAGCAGTGATGTGGGGGCCGACGAGCAGTACTTC
once	NA	TRBV30	TRBJ1-3	CAWSVGTPGNTIYF	TGTGCCTGGAGTGTTGGGACACCCGGAAACACCATATATTTT
NA	NA	TRBV6-5	TRBJ2-7	CASSLAVSPAYEQYF	TGTGCCAGCAGTTTAGCGGTGTCTCCTGCCTACGAGCAGTACTTC
NA	NA	TRBV4-3	TRBJ1-1	CASSQGRWQEAFF	TGCGCCAGCAGCCAAGGGAGGTGGCAGGAAGCTTTCTTT
NA	NA	TRBV5-1	TRBJ1-2	CASSLQGYGYTF	TGCGCCAGCAGCTTACAGGGCTATGGCTACACCTTC
NA	NA	TRBV12-3/TRBV12-4	TRBJ1-5	CASSERSFRPQHF	TGTGCCAGCAGTGAACGGAGCTTCAGGCCCCAGCATTTT
few	NA	TRBV5-4	TRBJ1-2	CASSPGGTPGAGYTF	TGTGCCAGCAGCCCGGGGGGGACCCCAGGTGCTGGCTACACCTTC